The clone carrying this T cell receptor beta chain showed up just a few times. In the original workflow: Estimation of nucleated cell counts was performed using reference gene primer amplification. Some clones are missing from TCRdb's copy, which holds only in-frame ones; the method was immunoSEQ multiplex PCR. The V and J calls and the clone size are those of that table, but D and trimming were determined from the DNA. The profile shows about 380,000 clones, more than 75% of them singletons. The sample belongs to a study of blood T cell repertoires in COVID-19. Study overall: Acute and convalescent COVID-19 specimens originated in the United States, Italy and Spain. T cells, B-cell-depleted T cells, or PBMCs provided the cDNA or gDNA that served as material.

The sample consisted of PBMCs or T cells enriched from blood (not recorded which). This clonotype was sampled from a woman younger than 35 who had recovered from COVID-19.

The DNA of the CDR3 is TGTGCCAGCAGTTTAGGGACAGGGGGCGCATTTTGGACTGAAGCTTTCTTT. Translating gives CASSLGTGGAFWTEAFF. J is TRBJ1-1 and V is TRBV28; 12 bases map to TRBD1. From germline, CDR1 is MDHEN and CDR2 SYDVKM. The CDR3 is made up of 17 amino acids. Losses at the gene ends were 2 bases for V and 5 bases for J; bases not matched to a gene: 9.